These T cell receptor beta chains were read from a single sample in a study of technical replicates of blood from a few donors. Libraries were prepared by immunoSEQ multiplex PCR; TCRdb keeps only in-frame clonotypes and omits some of them. Of under 100,000 clones in the sample, about 96% were seen once. Sequenced input: T cells isolated from PBMCs. Receptor source: a human donor in good health. Both conserved end residues are part of each CDR3. Fields, in order: clone size, D gene, V gene, J gene, CDR3 protein, CDR3 DNA. D genes are given only for firm matches. A clone size is listed for some rows: how often the clone was seen (once, few, many), or a class if it is expanded.

>-|TRBD2|TRBV28|TRBJ2-3
CASSFSGRGTDTQYF
TGTGCCAGCAGCTTTAGCGGGAGGGGCACAGATACGCAGTATTTT
>-|-|TRBV6-1|TRBJ2-3
CASKWGDPSTDTQYF
TGTGCCAGCAAGTGGGGGGATCCTAGCACAGATACGCAGTATTTT
>-|-|TRBV29-1|TRBJ1-4
CSVEGAEKLFF
TGCAGCGTTGAAGGGGCTGAAAAACTGTTTTTT
>-|-|TRBV29-1|TRBJ1-3
CSALEGSGNTIYF
TGCAGCGCACTCGAGGGCTCTGGAAACACCATATATTTT
>once|-|TRBV9|TRBJ2-1
CASSVNSAYNEQFF
TGTGCCAGCAGCGTAAATAGCGCATACAATGAGCAGTTCTTC
>-|-|TRBV2|TRBJ1-1
CASSEETSEAFF
TGTGCCAGCAGTGAGGAGACCAGTGAAGCTTTCTTT
>-|-|TRBV11-3|TRBJ2-7
CASSLVDKYEQYF
TGTGCCAGCAGCTTAGTGGACAAGTACGAGCAGTACTTC
>-|-|TRBV5-6|TRBJ2-1
CASVRSAGEQFF
TGTGCCAGCGTCAGATCGGCGGGAGAGCAGTTCTTC
>-|-|TRBV7-3|TRBJ2-7
CASSLGGVPGYEQYF
TGTGCCAGCAGCTTAGGCGGGGTCCCCGGGTACGAGCAGTACTTC
>-|-|TRBV2|TRBJ1-1
CASSGLTEAFF
TGTGCCAGCAGTGGTCTCACTGAAGCTTTCTTT
>-|-|TRBV15|TRBJ2-5
CATSRDIETQYF
TGTGCCACCAGCAGAGATATTGAGACCCAGTACTTC
>-|-|TRBV11-3|TRBJ2-7
CASSLWLQIDEQYF
TGTGCCAGCAGCTTATGGTTACAGATCGACGAGCAGTACTTC
>-|-|TRBV29-1|TRBJ1-2
CSVIRQDYGYTF
TGCAGCGTTATTCGACAGGACTATGGCTACACCTTC
>-|-|TRBV28|TRBJ1-2
CASSPLGRETPTFYGYTF
TGTGCCAGCAGTCCGCTGGGGAGGGAAACTCCGACCTTCTATGGCTACACCTTC
>-|TRBD2|TRBV2|TRBJ2-1
CASRGTPGGTKEQFF
TGTGCCAGCAGGGGGACTCCGGGGGGTACAAAGGAGCAGTTCTTC
>-|TRBD2|TRBV7-3|TRBJ2-1
CASSLGLDHEQFF
TGTGCCAGCAGCTTAGGACTAGACCATGAGCAGTTCTTC
>-|-|TRBV7-2|TRBJ2-7
CASSLSGGSYEQYF
TGTGCCAGCAGCTTAAGCGGAGGCTCCTACGAGCAGTACTTC
>-|TRBD2|TRBV7-6|TRBJ2-7
CASSFLAGEGYEQYF
TGTGCCAGCAGCTTCCTAGCGGGAGAGGGTTACGAGCAGTACTTC
>-|TRBD1|TRBV5-1|TRBJ1-4
CASSLATGSNEKLFF
TGCGCCAGCAGCTTGGCGACAGGGTCAAATGAAAAACTGTTTTTT
>once|-|TRBV19|TRBJ1-5
CAATGSNQPQHF
TGTGCCGCGACAGGTAGCAATCAGCCCCAGCATTTT
>-|-|TRBV19|TRBJ1-1
CASGLPAENTEAFF
TGTGCCAGCGGACTCCCAGCCGAGAACACTGAAGCTTTCTTT
>-|TRBD1|TRBV7-8|TRBJ1-2
CASSPGTAWGYTF
TGTGCCAGCAGCCCCGGGACAGCGTGGGGCTACACCTTC
>once|-|TRBV4-2|TRBJ2-1
CASSPYTSWDNEQFF
TGTGCCAGCAGCCCGTACACTAGCTGGGACAATGAGCAGTTCTTC
>-|-|TRBV28|TRBJ2-4
CATLVASIQYF
TGTGCTACACTAGTTGCGTCCATTCAGTACTTC
>-|-|TRBV5-5|TRBJ2-7
CASSLSSYEQYF
TGTGCCAGCAGCCTAAGCTCCTACGAGCAGTACTTC
>-|-|TRBV6-6|TRBJ2-1
CASSYIGDNEQFF
TGTGCCAGCAGTTACATAGGAGACAATGAGCAGTTCTTC
>-|-|TRBV5-4|TRBJ2-7
CASSHSREGGEQYF
TGTGCCAGCAGCCATTCCAGGGAAGGCGGCGAGCAGTACTTC
>-|-|TRBV7-9|TRBJ2-7
CASSLAQYEQYF
TGTGCCAGCAGCTTAGCTCAGTACGAGCAGTACTTC